These T cell receptor beta chains were read from a single sample in a study of cytomegalovirus exposure and HLA in healthy donors. Produced via immunoSEQ multiplex PCR; TCRdb's table is partial and in-frame only. The sample holds 90,000 or so clones, 60% to 85% seen once. Sequenced sample: PBMCs. Receptor source: a boy aged 5-17 years in good health and CMV-seronegative. CDR3s include the opening cysteine and the closing phenylalanine or tryptophan. D genes are given only for firm matches. Clone size is given for some rows only: seen once, a few or many times, or a class if the clone is expanded.

>TRBV4-3|TRBJ2-7|TRBD1|-
TGCGCCAGCAGCCGGCGGACAGGGACGGACTACGAGCAGTACTTC
CASSRRTGTDYEQYF
>TRBV19|TRBJ2-1|-|-
TGTGCCAGTCAAACAGGGACCTACAATGAGCAGTTCTTC
CASQTGTYNEQFF
>TRBV9|TRBJ1-4|-|-
TGTGCCAGCAGCGTAGCAGGGGCACAGAATGAAAAACTGTTTTTT
CASSVAGAQNEKLFF
>TRBV28|TRBJ1-2|TRBD1|-
TGTGCCAGCATTCCTGACAGGGTGAACTATGGCTACACCTTC
CASIPDRVNYGYTF
>TRBV6-5|TRBJ1-2|TRBD1|-
TGTGCCAGCACAGGGGGCGGCGGCTACACCTTC
CASTGGGGYTF
>TRBV13|TRBJ2-5|TRBD2|-
TGTGCCAGCACAGCGGGAGGCCAAGAGACCCAGTACTTC
CASTAGGQETQYF
>TRBV30|TRBJ2-3|-|once
TGTGCCTGGGCCCTTCGCGCAGATACGCAGTATTTT
CAWALRADTQYF
>TRBV6-5|TRBJ2-7|TRBD2|-
TGTGCCAGCAGAACCGGGGGTAGCGGGGTCTACGAGCAGTACTTC
CASRTGGSGVYEQYF
>TRBV27|TRBJ2-5|TRBD2|-
TGTGCCAGCAGTTTATATTCCGGGAGGGAGACCCAGTACTTC
CASSLYSGRETQYF
>TRBV5-1|TRBJ2-7|-|-
TGCGCCAGCAGCTTCACAGGGAAAAAGTCCTACGAGCAGTACTTC
CASSFTGKKSYEQYF
>TRBV6-5|TRBJ1-2|-|-
-
CASSTSGVIYGYTF
>TRBV28|TRBJ2-3|TRBD2|-
TGTGCCAGCAGTTTGACAGCGGGGGATACGCAGTATTTT
CASSLTAGDTQYF
>TRBV14|TRBJ2-1|-|-
TGTGCCAGCAGCGTAGGTGGGGGGTACAATGAGCAGTTCTTC
CASSVGGGYNEQFF
>TRBV7-9|TRBJ2-7|TRBD1|few
TGTGCCAGCAGCTTAGTCACCACAGGGGGATCCTACGAGCAGTACTTC
CASSLVTTGGSYEQYF
>TRBV7-2|TRBJ1-2|-|-
TGTGCCAGCAGCTCATCTGGCGGTCCTCGGAGCTACACCTTC
CASSSSGGPRSYTF
>TRBV27|TRBJ2-7|-|-
TGTGCCAGCAGTTTATCACAGGGTTCCGAGCAGTACTTC
CASSLSQGSEQYF
>TRBV7-9|TRBJ2-1|TRBD2|-
TGTGCCAGCAGCCCGTTAGCGGGGTTCAATGAGCAGTTCTTC
CASSPLAGFNEQFF
>TRBV9|TRBJ1-2|-|-
TGTGCCAGCAGCGTAGACCAAGCGGAAGGCTACACCTTC
CASSVDQAEGYTF
>TRBV6-1|TRBJ1-5|-|-
TGTGCCAGCAGCGAGATGCATGGCAATCAGCCCCAGCATTTT
CASSEMHGNQPQHF
>TRBV11-2|TRBJ1-1|TRBD1|-
TGTGCCAGCAGTGGGACAGGGCTAATTGAAGCTTTCTTT
CASSGTGLIEAFF
>TRBV30|TRBJ2-7|-|-
TGTGCCTGGGGACTGGACTACGAGCAGTACTTC
CAWGLDYEQYF